These 30 T cell receptor beta chains were all obtained from the same sample, sequenced in a study of post-analysis software for immune sequencing data. Study observations and caveats: Roughly 5 TRBV segments, including TRBV5-6, TRBV5-1 and TRBV20-1, were more frequent in patients than controls.

TCR beta cDNA libraries had unique molecular identifiers. From the PCR reads, TCRdb called clonotypes with MiXCR, one entry per CDR3 protein. Among 500,000 to 600,000 distinct CDR3 sequences, roughly two fifths were seen once, and the ten largest hold more than 1.5%. These receptors have no identified antigens. Sequenced: blood. These TCRs come from a girl under 18 with multiple sclerosis.

This clonotype has only a few counts. This chain's CDR3 is CASSLAFESSLRTPSSGANVLTF. CDR3 DNA: TGTGCCAGCAGCTTAGCGTTCGAGTCCAGCTTGAGGACTCCCTCCTCTGGGGCCAACGTCCTGACTTTC. The chain recombines TRBV7-8 with TRBJ2-6; TRBD2 is a possible D gene (5 bases). The CDR3 is 23 residues long. The V and J ends lost 0 bases and 0 bases respectively, with 27 bases between them. Germline values: CDR1 SGHVS, CDR2 FQNEAQ.

The chain recombines TRBV12-3 or TRBV12-4 with TRBJ2-4, with a weak D call TRBD1 (6 bases). Judging by the DNA end, TRBJ2-7 fits better; the J call may be wrong. The CDR3 loop spans 14 amino acids. Here the CDR3 reads CASSSQGTAYEQYF. The CDR3 DNA reads as TGTGCCAGCAGTTCTCAGGGGACCGCCTACGAGCAGTACTTC.

This sequence joins TRBV27 and TRBJ1-4, with 12 positions matching TRBD1. After removal of 5 bases from V and 7 bases from J, the junction contained 5 bases not matched to a gene. CDR1 is MNHEY, CDR2 SMNVEV, per germline (reference sequence). The CDR3 is 15 amino acids. The CDR3 region is CASSPWDRGPEKLFF. The CDR3, as DNA: TGTGCCAGCAGTCCTTGGGACAGGGGGCCTGAAAAACTGTTTTTT. Complete variable domain (other parts from reference TRBV27 and TRBJ1-4): EAQVTQNPRYLITVTGKKLTVTCSQNMNHEYMSWYRQDPGLGLRQIYYSMNVEVTDKGDVPEGYKVSRKEKRNFPLILESPSPNQTSLYFCASSPWDRGPEKLFFGSGTQLSVL.

The chain links TRBV29-1 to TRBJ2-3; D is possibly TRBD2 (6 bases). Germline CDR1 is SQVTM and CDR2 is ANQGSEA. The V gene lost 7 bases and the J gene lost 3 bases, with 11 bases spanning the gap. The CDR3 extends over 12 amino acids. CDR3 region: CSAKEGTDTQYF. In nucleotides, the CDR3 is TGCAGCGCAAAGGAGGGAACAGATACGCAGTATTTT.

This clonotype has more than one count but fewer than ten. The chain carries TRBV27 and TRBJ2-7, with D perhaps TRBD1 (6 bases). V was trimmed by 6 bases and J by 0 bases, leaving 12 bases between them. The CDR3 is 14 amino acids. Germline V gene lookup returns CDR1 MNHEY and CDR2 SMNVEV (reference sequence). CDR3 protein: CASSYRARSYEQYF. CDR3 DNA sequence: TGTGCCAGCAGCTACAGGGCCCGCTCCTACGAGCAGTACTTC.

About this clonotype itself: The junction departs from germline at one end; a sequencing error may be responsible. DNA for the CDR3: TGTGCCAGCAGTTTAGCCCGACTAGCGGGGGGAGTCAGTGAGCAGTTCTTC. Translation: CASSLARLAGGVSEQFF. The chain is built from TRBV7-2 and TRBJ2-1, with 13 bases aligning to TRBD2. CDR3 size: 17 residues. Per germline, CDR1 SGHTA and CDR2 FQGNSA.

This clonotype was detected a few times. V and J are TRBV20-1 and TRBJ2-3; 14 bases agree with TRBD2. Germline CDR1 reads DFQATT; CDR2 reads SNEGSKA (reference sequence). J gave up 1 base and V 5 bases, and 8 bases lay outside the gene matches. CDR3 length: 17 amino acids. As DNA, the CDR3 is TGCAGTGCTTACCTTCCGGGACTAGCGGGGGGCACAGATACGCAGTATTTT. Translating it yields CSAYLPGLAGGTDTQYF.

Points on this clonotype: A much more abundant neighbour one base away suggests this may be a read error. This chain uses TRBV7-2 with TRBJ2-5; D is ambiguous. Germline V lookup: CDR1 SGHTA, CDR2 FQGNSA. Between the trimmed V and J ends, which lost 1 base and 3 bases, there was a span of 6 bases. CDR3 length: 13 amino acids. CDR3 DNA sequence: TGTGCCAGCAGCTTAGTACAGAAAGAGACCCAGTACTTC. Protein sequence: CASSLVQKETQYF. Full variable domain (remainder filled in from reference TRBV7-2 and TRBJ2-5): GAGVSQSPSNKVTEKGKDVELRCDPISGHTALYWYRQSLGQGLEFLIYFQGNSAPDKSGLPSDRFSAERTGGSVSTLTIQRTQQEDSAVYLCASSLVQKETQYFGPGTRLLVL.

This chain uses TRBV5-1 with TRBJ1-1; D gene uncertain. The CDR3 is 13 amino acids. The germline V and J ends were trimmed by 0 bases and 5 bases, with 8 bases remaining between them. Germline assignment: CDR1 SGHRS and CDR2 YFSETQ. CDR3 amino acids: CASSLEQSTEAFF. The CDR3 nucleotides are TGCGCCAGCAGCTTGGAACAGTCTACTGAAGCTTTCTTT.

The sample holds a few counts of this clonotype. CDR3 amino acids: CASSLDQGWETQYF. The CDR3 DNA follows: TGTGCCAGCAGCTTAGATCAGGGGTGGGAGACCCAGTACTTC. This chain connects TRBV11-2 to TRBJ2-5; a weak D match, TRBD1 (6 bases). The germline V gene encodes CDR1 SGHAT and CDR2 FQNNGV. Between the trimmed V and J ends, which lost 0 bases and 5 bases, there was a span of 10 bases. The CDR3 extends over 14 amino acids.

The chain links TRBV4-1 to TRBJ2-7; 9 bases fit TRBD2. The CDR3 contains 15 residues. Germline-derived CDR1 and CDR2 are MGHRA and YSYEKL. V lost 1 base and J lost 3; bases outside the gene matches: 4. The chain's CDR3 is CASSQVRAGGYEQYF. In DNA, the CDR3 is TGCGCCAGCAGCCAAGTACGAGCGGGGGGCTACGAGCAGTACTTC.

V and J are TRBV6-6 and TRBJ2-7; D uncertain. Germline lookup yields CDR1 MNHNY and CDR2 SVGAGI (reference sequence). This CDR3 is 15 amino acids long. With 2 bases removed from V and 5 bases from J, the gap between germline ends came to 16 bases. In DNA, the CDR3 is TGTGCCAGCAGTTACCGCCAGCCGGCAGCCCACGAGCAGTACTTC. Its protein product is CASSYRQPAAHEQYF.

This clonotype was observed a handful of times. The chain combines TRBV27 with TRBJ1-1; D is uncertain. The germline gives CDR1 MNHEY, CDR2 SMNVEV (reference sequence). This CDR3 comprises 12 residues. The germline V and J ends were trimmed by 10 bases and 8 bases, with 17 bases remaining between them. In nucleotides, the CDR3 is TGTGCCACCGGAATCGGGGAGACCGAAGCTTTCTTT. It yields the protein CATGIGETEAFF.

This clonotype showed up just a few times. The V and J genes are TRBV20-1 and TRBJ2-5; D gene unclear. The V and J ends lost 1 base and 1 base respectively, with 7 bases between them. Germline assignment: CDR1 DFQATT and CDR2 SNEGSKA (reference sequence). This CDR3 is built from 13 residues. CDR3 DNA: TGCAGTGCTAGAGGGCTCAGCCAAGAGACCCAGTACTTC. This codes for CSARGLSQETQYF.

This clonotype has more than one count but fewer than ten. The chain joins TRBV29-1 to TRBJ2-5, with TRBD1 identical over 7 bases. The CDR3 is 15 residues long. Germline CDR1 SQVTM, CDR2 ANQGSEA. The trim removed 3 bases at V and 4 bases at J, leaving 11 bases unmatched. The CDR3 loop reads CSVELQGEVGETQYF. The CDR3 DNA is TGCAGCGTTGAGCTCCAGGGGGAAGTTGGAGAGACCCAGTACTTC.

This chain links TRBV20-1 with TRBJ2-3; 8 bases are shared with TRBD2. The trim removed 1 base at V and 11 bases at J, leaving 8 bases unmatched. Germline CDR1 reads DFQATT; CDR2 reads SNEGSKA (reference sequence). The CDR3 loop spans 13 amino acids. CDR3 in amino acids: CSARVTGLGRQYF. CDR3 nucleotide sequence: TGCAGTGCTAGAGTCACGGGACTAGGGAGGCAGTATTTT.

The gene calls are TRBV29-1 and TRBJ1-4; no clear D gene. Germline V CDR1 and CDR2: SQVTM, ANQGSEA. CDR3 size: 13 residues. V gave up 4 bases and J gave up 5 bases, with 11 bases separating them. The CDR3 DNA is TGCAGCGTTGTAGGACCCCAGAATGAAAAACTGTTTTTT. Protein product: CSVVGPQNEKLFF.

The chain is built from TRBV7-2 and TRBJ2-5; 9 bases line up with TRBD1. Germline V CDR1 and CDR2: SGHTA, FQGNSA. This CDR3 contains 15 residues. V shed 2 bases, J shed 4 bases, and the junction held 5 bases outside the gene matches. The DNA of the CDR3 is TGTGCCAGCAGCTTAACAGGGGGCGCGGTAGAGACCCAGTACTTC. It encodes CASSLTGGAVETQYF.

This chain uses TRBV5-1 with TRBJ2-7; D remains ambiguous. This CDR3 is built from 14 residues. CDR1 is SGHRS, CDR2 YFSETQ, per germline. V shed 0 bases and J shed 5 bases, with 12 bases lying between them. CDR3 region: CASSLGSAANEQYF. Written as DNA, the CDR3 is TGCGCCAGCAGCTTGGGGTCGGCGGCCAACGAGCAGTACTTC.

This clonotype has just a few counts. This rearrangement joins TRBV24-1 to TRBJ1-2; TRBD1 aligns across 7 bases. This CDR3 has 16 residues. Germline CDR1 KGHDR, CDR2 SFDVKD. V trimming: 3 bases; J trimming: 4 bases; junction bases outside the gene matches: 10. CDR3 in DNA: TGTGCCACCAGTGATCCTTTGGGCGACAGGGCCTATGGCTACACCTTC. Its protein is CATSDPLGDRAYGYTF.

The table lists this clonotype with a few counts. This chain connects TRBV2 to TRBJ2-1; the D is unclear. The CDR3 spans 14 residues. Germline CDR1 and CDR2: SNHLY and FYNNEI. Trimming removed 7 bases from V and 4 bases from J, with 14 bases in between. CDR3 DNA: TGTGCCAGCATTCCTGGATATCTTTACAATGAGCAGTTCTTC. Translating it yields CASIPGYLYNEQFF.

The chain couples TRBV5-6 to TRBJ2-3; perhaps TRBD1 as D (6 bases). Trimming removed 3 bases at V and 0 bases at J, with 8 bases between. Germline CDR1 and CDR2: SGHDT and YYEEEE. This CDR3 is built from 14 residues. The CDR3 bases are TGTGCCAGCAGCTCGGACAGCAGCACAGATACGCAGTATTTT. This encodes CASSSDSSTDTQYF.

Concerning this clonotype itself: The germline gene is not matched at one end of the junction; a read error may be the cause. The rearrangement uses TRBV19 and TRBJ1-1; 7 bases are a match to TRBD1. The CDR3 length is 14 residues. The germline V gene encodes CDR1 LNHDA and CDR2 SQIVND (reference sequence). This chain's CDR3 is CASSFPGQSTGAFF. The CDR3 DNA is TGTGCCAGTAGTTTTCCGGGACAGTCCACTGGAGCTTTCTTT. The full variable domain, completed using reference TRBV19 and TRBJ1-1, is DGGITQSPKYLFRKEGQNVTLSCEQNLNHDAMYWYRQDPGQGLRLIYYSQIVNDFQKGDIAEGYSVSREKKESFPLTVTSAQKNPTAFYLCASSFPGQSTGAFFGQGTRLTVV.

This chain uses TRBV20-1 with TRBJ2-3, with D perhaps assigned TRBD1 or TRBD2 (5 bases each). CDR3 length equals 14 residues. CDR1 is DFQATT and CDR2 is SNEGSKA in the germline V gene (reference sequence). V was cut by 3 bases and J by 5 bases, with 15 bases left in between. CDR3 in DNA: TGCAGTGCTAGCACGGCAGGGAGAGGAGATACGCAGTATTTT. Encoded protein: CSASTAGRGDTQYF.

This clonotype was detected only a few times. The CDR3 here is CSVRSASGGSYNEQFF. The CDR3 nucleotides read TGCAGCGTTAGGAGTGCGTCGGGGGGTTCATACAATGAGCAGTTCTTC. V and J are TRBV29-1 and TRBJ2-1; 7 nucleotides agree with TRBD2. J was trimmed by 4 bases and V by 5 bases; bases with no gene match: 14. This CDR3 contains 16 residues. The germline CDR1 and CDR2 sequences are SQVTM and ANQGSEA.

The gene calls are TRBV4-1 and TRBJ1-6; a weak D match, TRBD1 (6 bases). Germline V gives CDR1 MGHRA, CDR2 YSYEKL. Trimming left V 1 base short and J 0 bases short, with 10 bases between. This CDR3 spans 17 amino acids. The CDR3 sequence is CASSQGAGVSYNSPLHF. In nucleotides, the CDR3 is TGCGCCAGCAGCCAAGGAGCAGGGGTCTCCTATAATTCACCCCTCCACTTT.

This clonotype was seen only a few times. V gene TRBV6-6 combines with J gene TRBJ1-1; D unresolved. Trimming cost V 1 base and J 0 bases, with 6 bases left between them. Germline CDR1 is MNHNY and CDR2 is SVGAGI (reference sequence). The CDR3 consists of 14 residues. The CDR3 DNA is TGTGCCAGCAGTTACTTGGAGTTGAACACTGAAGCTTTCTTT. Translation gives CASSYLELNTEAFF.

This clonotype showed up just once. V and J are TRBV12-3 or TRBV12-4 and TRBJ2-1; 9 nucleotides match TRBD1. The CDR3 has 15 residues. Trimming removed 5 bases from V and 6 bases from J; junction bases left unmatched: 8. As DNA, the CDR3 is TGTGCCAGCAGTCCCGACAGGGGGATACTCAATGAGCAGTTCTTC. This codes for CASSPDRGILNEQFF.

This clonotype was detected only a few times. The V call is TRBV11-3, the J call TRBJ2-5; D ambiguous. Trimming stripped 5 bases from V and 1 base from J, with 14 bases between. Germline CDR1 and CDR2: SGHNT and YENEEA. There are 15 residues in the CDR3. The CDR3 DNA follows: TGTGCCAGCAGCGTCCGGCTGGGCCCCCAAGAGACCCAGTACTTC. This gives the protein CASSVRLGPQETQYF.

This clonotype was seen only a few times. The J gene is TRBJ1-5, the V gene TRBV7-8; 9 nucleotides agree with TRBD1. This CDR3 spans 16 amino acids. Germline V gives CDR1 SGHVS, CDR2 FQNEAQ. With 5 bases clipped from V and 6 bases from J, the junction kept 11 bases outside the gene matches. In DNA form, the CDR3 reads TGTGCCAGCAGCCTTTGGGACAGGGAGGTGGGTCAGCCCCAGCATTTT. Amino acid sequence: CASSLWDREVGQPQHF.